This T cell receptor beta chain is from a study of CD8 T cells in ankylosing spondylitis. Study-wide points: Ankylosing spondylitis blood seemed to carry a telltale TCR beta motif made of roughly 8 highly homologous variants.

TCRdb redid the calling of the 5' RACE reads with MiXCR, one entry per CDR3 protein. The sample lists about 540,000 distinct CDR3 sequences; more than 9.5% were seen once. Note on this clonotype: Its antigen is unknown.

The germline V gene encodes CDR1 KGHSH and CDR2 LQKENI. This CDR3 spans 15 amino acids. The V gene end was trimmed by 4 bases and the J gene end by 3 bases; junction bases not matched to a gene: 5. The sample consisted of blood, either unsorted or a sorted T cell fraction (not recorded which). This TCR came from a male donor with ankylosing spondylitis. This rearrangement joins TRBV18 to TRBJ1-5; 8 bases align to TRBD1. CDR3 loop: CASSRQGAFNQPQHF. In nucleotides, the CDR3 is TGTGCCAGCTCACGTCAGGGGGCTTTCAATCAGCCCCAGCATTTT.